This TCR beta chain is from a study of blood T cell repertoires in COVID-19. Looking at the study overall: Acute and convalescent COVID-19 specimens originated in the United States, Italy and Spain. The analysed material was cDNA or gDNA that came from T cells, B-cell-depleted T cells, or PBMCs.

Methods used by the authors: By means of reference gene primer amplification, nucleated cell counts were estimated. Sequencing used immunoSEQ multiplex PCR; TCRdb keeps in-frame clones, though not all of them. V and J calls and clone size are as listed in that table; D and trimming were resolved from the DNA. The table has 70,000 to 100,000 clones, roughly 70% seen once. The sample consisted of peripheral blood. This TCR derives from a woman aged 55-69 years in a cohort sampled during active or convalescent COVID-19.

CDR3 DNA: TGCAGCGTTGATTCCTCCGGCACAGATACGCAGTATTTT. The encoded protein is CSVDSSGTDTQYF. This chain joins TRBV29-1 and TRBJ2-3, with D hard to call. The CDR3 sequence is 13 residues long. Trimming stripped 3 bases from V and 1 base from J, with 8 bases between. Per germline, CDR1 SQVTM and CDR2 ANQGSEA.